A selection of T cell receptor beta chains follows, all from one sample in a study of molecular identifiers for immune sequencing clone quantification. TCRdb reanalysed the PCR reads using MiXCR and keeps one entry per CDR3 protein. The table shows about 510,000 distinct CDR3 sequences, with roughly a fifth occurring only once. The sequencing input was naive CD8+ T cells from blood, with Jurkat cell RNA spiked in. The receptor source for this set is a human donor in good health. Some libraries in this study had Jurkat cell RNA spiked in. CDR3s include the opening cysteine and the closing phenylalanine or tryptophan. D genes are given only for firm matches. Not all rows give a size; the values are once, few, many and, for expanded clones, a class.

v_call	clone_size	d_call	j_call	cdr3_aa	cdr3_nt
TRBV9	many	-	TRBJ1-1	CASSEGGLTEAFF	TGTGCCAGCAGCGAGGGGGGTCTCACTGAAGCTTTCTTT
TRBV7-9	many	-	TRBJ1-1	CASSLALSGTTMNTEAFF	TGTGCCAGCAGCTTAGCCCTTTCGGGGACAACTATGAACACTGAAGCTTTCTTT
TRBV6-6	once	-	TRBJ2-7	CASRDHRRGSYEQYF	TGTGCCAGCAGAGACCATAGACGGGGGTCCTACGAGCAGTACTTC
TRBV20-1	-	-	TRBJ2-2	CSARRLNAGELFF	TGCAGTGCTAGAAGACTGAACGCCGGGGAGCTGTTTTTT
TRBV7-9	-	-	TRBJ2-3	CASSSKVDTQYF	TGTGCCAGCAGCTCAAAGGTAGATACGCAGTATTTT
TRBV30	many	-	TRBJ1-1	CAWRDPMNTEAFF	TGTGCCTGGAGGGACCCTATGAACACTGAAGCTTTCTTT
TRBV19	-	TRBD2	TRBJ2-7	CDSSANGLVEQYF	TGTGACAGTAGCGCTAACGGACTAGTCGAGCAGTACTTC
TRBV7-9	-	-	TRBJ1-1	CASSTNRRGGVDTEAFF	TGTGCCAGCAGCACCAACCGACGGGGAGGGGTCGACACTGAAGCTTTCTTT
TRBV9	many	TRBD1	TRBJ1-4	CASSASPGQNNEKLFF	TGTGCCAGCAGCGCCAGCCCGGGACAGAATAATGAAAAACTGTTTTTT
TRBV30	many	-	TRBJ2-7	CAWSVEDDYEQYF	TGTGCCTGGAGTGTTGAGGACGACTACGAGCAGTACTTC
TRBV5-1	many	TRBD1	TRBJ1-4	CASSLGTGDEKLFF	TGCGCCAGCAGCTTGGGGACAGGGGATGAAAAACTGTTTTTT
TRBV27	few	-	TRBJ2-7	CASSLSLDTSYEQYF	TGTGCCAGCAGTTTATCGTTGGACACTTCCTACGAGCAGTACTTC
TRBV20-1	-	TRBD2	TRBJ2-3	CSATKSIGPGLAADTQYF	TGCAGTGCTACCAAAAGCATAGGGCCGGGACTAGCCGCAGATACGCAGTATTTT
TRBV20-1	-	TRBD1	TRBJ2-7	CSASGQGAYEQYF	TGCAGTGCATCGGGACAGGGTGCCTACGAGCAGTACTTC
TRBV3-1	-	-	TRBJ1-5	CASSQSVSSNQPQHF	TGTGCCAGCAGCCAATCAGTCAGTAGCAATCAGCCCCAGCATTTT
TRBV29-1	many	TRBD1	TRBJ1-1	CSVEAWQGVRTEAFF	TGCAGCGTTGAAGCATGGCAGGGGGTGAGGACTGAAGCTTTCTTT
TRBV2	-	TRBD1	TRBJ2-3	CATGTGSSTDTQYF	TGTGCCACTGGGACAGGGAGTTCGACAGATACGCAGTATTTT
TRBV9	many	-	TRBJ2-7	CASSVAWGSYEQYF	TGTGCCAGCAGCGTAGCTTGGGGTTCCTACGAGCAGTACTTC
TRBV23-1	few	-	TRBJ1-6	CASRANRRADNSPLHF	TGCGCCAGCAGAGCGAACCGGAGGGCTGATAATTCACCCCTCCACTTT
TRBV6-5	many	-	TRBJ2-7	CASSYSSLAIGRSSYEQYF	TGTGCCAGCAGTTACTCGAGTCTGGCGATTGGGCGAAGCTCCTACGAGCAGTACTTC
TRBV18	-	-	TRBJ2-7	CASSPDPKSYEQYF	TGTGCCAGCTCACCAGACCCGAAGTCCTACGAGCAGTACTTC
TRBV20-1	-	-	TRBJ2-7	CSARDHSSYEQYF	TGCAGTGCTAGAGATCACAGCTCCTACGAGCAGTACTTC
TRBV6-1	many	-	TRBJ2-2	CASSDLAGTLDTGELFF	TGTGCCAGCAGTGACTTAGCCGGGACATTAGACACCGGGGAGCTGTTTTTT
TRBV19	many	-	TRBJ2-3	CASSPWGRDRTDTQYF	TGTGCCAGTAGCCCGTGGGGGCGTGACCGCACAGATACGCAGTATTTT
TRBV4-3	many	-	TRBJ1-2	CASSQDWGAEGYTF	TGCGCCAGCAGCCAAGATTGGGGGGCGGAGGGCTACACCTTC
TRBV5-8	-	-	TRBJ2-4	CASSPSGTMKDIQYF	TGTGCCAGCAGCCCGTCGGGCACAATGAAGGACATTCAGTACTTC
TRBV30	few	-	TRBJ2-7	CAWSEAYSYEQYF	TGTGCCTGGAGTGAGGCCTATTCATACGAGCAGTACTTC
TRBV6-2/TRBV6-3	few	-	TRBJ2-1	CASSKTSLGYNNEQFF	TGTGCCAGCAGCAAGACTAGTTTGGGTTACAACAATGAGCAGTTCTTC
TRBV9	few	TRBD1	TRBJ1-4	CASSRQGASEKLFF	TGTGCCAGCAGCAGACAGGGGGCGAGTGAAAAACTGTTTTTT
TRBV5-4	few	-	TRBJ1-5	CASSLNGGGQPQHF	TGTGCCAGCAGCTTGAATGGGGGTGGACAGCCCCAGCATTTT
TRBV2	many	-	TRBJ1-4	CASYTFNPTNEKLFF	TGTGCCAGCTATACATTCAATCCAACTAATGAAAAACTGTTTTTT
TRBV25-1	many	-	TRBJ2-4	CASSARDTNIQYF	TGTGCCAGCAGTGCCCGGGACACAAACATTCAGTACTTC
TRBV10-2	few	-	TRBJ1-6	CASSVSPGEVNSPLHF	TGCGCCAGCAGTGTATCCCCAGGGGAAGTAAATTCACCCCTCCACTTT
TRBV4-2	-	-	TRBJ2-7	CASSQWAGYEQYF	TGTGCCAGCAGCCAATGGGCAGGGTACGAGCAGTACTTC
TRBV30	-	TRBD2	TRBJ2-3	CAWSVSFSGRYTDTQYF	TGTGCCTGGAGTGTATCTTTTAGCGGGAGGTACACAGATACGCAGTATTTT
TRBV20-1	few	-	TRBJ1-4	CSAVRGANEKLFF	TGCAGTGCTGTACGTGGGGCTAATGAAAAACTGTTTTTT
TRBV4-3	few	-	TRBJ2-7	CASSQGKGLYEQYF	TGCGCCAGCAGCCAAGGGAAGGGGCTCTACGAGCAGTACTTC
TRBV30	-	TRBD1	TRBJ1-2	CAWSRDSYGYTF	TGTGCCTGGAGCCGGGACAGCTATGGCTACACCTTC
TRBV7-9	few	-	TRBJ2-5	CASSSPTEKETQYF	TGTGCCAGCAGCTCACCGACAGAAAAAGAGACCCAGTACTTC
TRBV4-1	few	-	TRBJ2-2	CASGQAQEGAGELFF	TGCGCCAGCGGCCAAGCTCAGGAGGGGGCCGGGGAGCTGTTTTTT
TRBV4-1	many	TRBD1	TRBJ1-5	CASRTEMGTGFGNQPQHF	TGCGCCAGCAGAACCGAAATGGGGACAGGATTCGGGAATCAGCCCCAGCATTTT
TRBV19	-	-	TRBJ2-3	CASSIGDTQYF	TGTGCCAGTAGTATAGGTGATACGCAGTATTTT
TRBV5-1	-	-	TRBJ2-7	CASSLGPGSSSYEQYF	TGCGCCAGCAGCCTCGGACCAGGTTCGAGCTCCTACGAGCAGTACTTC
TRBV27	few	-	TRBJ2-2	CASSLFGHTGELFF	TGTGCCAGCAGTTTATTTGGGCACACCGGGGAGCTGTTTTTT
TRBV7-9	few	-	TRBJ1-5	CASSDVSSNQPQHF	TGTGCCAGCAGCGACGTTAGTAGCAATCAGCCCCAGCATTTT
TRBV12-3/TRBV12-4	many	-	TRBJ2-3	CASSSDRTSTDTQYF	TGTGCCAGCAGTTCCGACAGAACTAGCACAGATACGCAGTATTTT
TRBV6-2/TRBV6-3	many	TRBD1	TRBJ2-1	CASTPGTALNEQFF	TGTGCCAGCACGCCAGGGACAGCACTAAATGAGCAGTTCTTC
TRBV6-1	-	TRBD2	TRBJ2-2	CASSELAGLNTGELFF	TGTGCCAGCAGTGAACTAGCGGGGTTAAACACCGGGGAGCTGTTTTTT
TRBV9	few	TRBD1	TRBJ1-3	CASSAGTAGNTIYF	TGTGCCAGCAGCGCCGGGACAGCTGGAAACACCATATATTTT
TRBV29-1	many	-	TRBJ2-5	CSVEDPSHPKETQYF	TGCAGCGTTGAAGATCCGTCACACCCCAAAGAGACCCAGTACTTC
TRBV6-2/TRBV6-3	many	-	TRBJ2-2	CASRVTLNTGELFF	TGTGCCAGCAGGGTGACTTTGAACACCGGGGAGCTGTTTTTT
TRBV7-9	-	-	TRBJ1-2	CASSLALSTLNYGYTF	TGTGCCAGCAGCTTAGCCCTCAGCACTCTTAACTATGGCTACACCTTC
TRBV27	few	-	TRBJ2-1	CASSLWVNNEQFF	TGTGCCAGCAGTTTATGGGTCAACAATGAGCAGTTCTTC
TRBV21-1	-	-	TRBJ2-3	CASSIQVGRDTQYF	TGTGCCAGCTCTATACAGGTCGGGAGGGATACGCAGTATTTT
TRBV7-2	-	-	TRBJ2-1	CASTTPYFYNEQFF	TGTGCCAGCACGACTCCTTACTTTTACAATGAGCAGTTCTTC
TRBV6-5	-	-	TRBJ2-5	CTSSSTGSAETQYF	TGTACCAGCAGCTCAACCGGGTCGGCAGAGACCCAGTACTTC
TRBV7-8	many	TRBD2	TRBJ2-1	CASSLVGSGGYNEQFF	TGTGCCAGCAGCTTAGTGGGTAGCGGGGGCTACAATGAGCAGTTCTTC
TRBV11-2	few	-	TRBJ2-7	CASSTFLGGAYEQYF	TGTGCCAGCAGCACTTTCTTGGGGGGCGCCTACGAGCAGTACTTC
TRBV6-5	many	TRBD1	TRBJ2-7	CASRGQVGRYEQYF	TGTGCCAGCAGGGGACAGGTGGGCCGCTACGAGCAGTACTTC
TRBV12-3/TRBV12-4	-	-	TRBJ1-3	CASSLSPSQSPGNTIYF	TGTGCCAGCAGTTTATCCCCCTCCCAAAGTCCTGGAAACACCATATATTTT